Presented here are 26 T cell receptor beta chains from one specimen sequenced in a study of regulatory T cells in long-lasting Graves disease. As for time point: newly diagnosed GD, antithyroid drugs for less than 3 months. From RNA extracted from PBMCs, the TCR library was made. Libraries of TCR beta came from iRepertoire HTBI primers plus Arm-PCR of CDR3 regions. TCRdb reanalysed the multiplex PCR reads using MiXCR and keeps one entry per CDR3 protein. The table lists around 230,000 distinct CDR3 sequences, around 16% of them singletons, with approximately 20% in the top ten. The specimen was peripheral blood mononuclear cells (PBMCs), collected at new diagnosis, from a patient treated with antithyroid drugs. The receptors originated from a female donor with Graves disease.

In its sample, this clonotype was seen many times. The rearrangement uses TRBV20-1 and TRBJ1-6, with D tentatively TRBD1 (5 bases). The V and J ends lost 0 bases and 0 bases respectively, with 12 bases between them. The germline gives CDR1 DFQATT, CDR2 SNEGSKA (reference sequence). The length of the CDR3 is 17 residues. CDR3 sequence reads: CSARDRGPSSYNSPLHF. The CDR3 DNA reads as TGCAGTGCTAGAGATCGGGGACCGAGCTCCTATAATTCACCCCTCCACTTT.

This clonotype appeared many times. The chain employs TRBV28 and TRBJ2-1; tentative D call: TRBD2 (6 bases). V was pared by 5 bases and J by 6 bases, with 11 bases between. Germline CDR1 and CDR2: MDHEN and SYDVKM. CDR3 length equals 13 residues. The CDR3 nucleotides read TGTGCCAGCAGTCCACAGACTAGCAATGAGCAGTTCTTC. Residues: CASSPQTSNEQFF.

This clonotype was picked up many times. This chain joins TRBV20-1 and TRBJ1-1; TRBD1 agrees at 10 bases. This CDR3 contains 13 residues. V lost 3 bases, J lost 3 bases, and 1 base stayed unmatched. Looked up from germline, CDR1 is DFQATT and CDR2 is SNEGSKA (reference sequence). CDR3 DNA sequence: TGCAGTGCTAGGGGGACAGGGGACACTGAAGCTTTCTTT. It encodes CSARGTGDTEAFF.

This rearrangement joins TRBV28 to TRBJ2-3; D gene unclear. The V end lost 2 bases, the J end lost 2 bases, and 8 bases lay between the germline ends. CDR1 is MDHEN and CDR2 is SYDVKM in the germline V gene. The CDR3 is 14 amino acids. The CDR3 DNA reads as TGTGCCAGCAGTTTAGGTAGCACCACAGATACGCAGTATTTT. It encodes CASSLGSTTDTQYF.

The chain couples TRBV5-4 to TRBJ1-1; no clear D. Germline-derived CDR1 and CDR2 are SGHNT and YYREEE (reference sequence). The CDR3 totals 14 residues. Trimming took 0 bases from V and 0 from J, leaving 6 bases between them. This CDR3 reads CASSLAELNTEAFF. In DNA form, the CDR3 reads TGTGCCAGCAGCTTGGCGGAGTTGAACACTGAAGCTTTCTTT.

At least ten counts were recorded for this clonotype. The CDR3 here is CAWSSGTGGYEKLFF. The CDR3 DNA follows: TGTGCCTGGAGTTCGGGGACAGGGGGCTATGAAAAACTGTTTTTT. The rearrangement uses TRBV30 and TRBJ1-4; 12 positions agree with TRBD1. CDR1 is GTSNPN, CDR2 SVGIG, per germline (reference sequence). V shed 2 bases, J shed 6 bases, and the junction held 4 bases outside the gene matches. The CDR3 loop spans 15 amino acids.

This clonotype has more than one count but fewer than ten. The chain links TRBV10-3 to TRBJ1-1, with 11 positions matching TRBD1. Germline-derived CDR1 and CDR2 are ENHRY and SYGVKD. The trim removed 2 bases at V and 4 bases at J, leaving 3 bases unmatched. CDR3 length equals 15 residues. CDR3 DNA: TGTGCCATCAGTGAGGGGGGACAGGGGGGCACTGAAGCTTTCTTT. The encoded protein is CAISEGGQGGTEAFF.

This clonotype was recorded at least ten times. The chain combines TRBV11-1 with TRBJ2-1, with D perhaps TRBD2 (7 bases). Germline CDR1 and CDR2: SGHAT and FQDESV (reference sequence). The CDR3 contains 16 residues. Trimming took 1 base from V and 4 from J, leaving 14 bases between them. DNA of the CDR3: TGTGCCAGCAGCTTAGTTCGGGGAGGGGGGTACAATGAGCAGTTCTTC. This translates into CASSLVRGGGYNEQFF.

This clonotype has a handful of counts. This chain joins TRBV4-1 and TRBJ1-1; the match to TRBD1 covers 7 bases. The CDR3 consists of 15 residues. V was pared by 2 bases and J by 7 bases, with 10 bases of the junction left unmatched. CDR1 is MGHRA, CDR2 YSYEKL, per germline. The CDR3 protein is CASSQRQTGELEAFF. The DNA of the CDR3 is TGCGCCAGCAGCCAACGCCAAACAGGGGAACTTGAAGCTTTCTTT.

This clonotype was detected ten times or more. This chain connects TRBV5-1 to TRBJ2-5, with no clear D. From germline, CDR1 is SGHRS and CDR2 YFSETQ. The CDR3 is made up of 14 amino acids. Trimming took 1 base from V and 4 from J, leaving 11 bases between them. Here the CDR3 reads CASSLRQPRETQYF. The CDR3 DNA reads TGCGCCAGCAGCTTGAGGCAGCCCAGAGAGACCCAGTACTTC. The full variable domain, in which reference TRBV5-1 and TRBJ2-5 provide the parts outside the CDR3, is KAGVTQTPRYLIKTRGQQVTLSCSPISGHRSVSWYQQTPGQGLQFLFEYFSETQRNKGNFPGRFSGRQFSNSRSEMNVSTLELGDSALYLCASSLRQPRETQYFGPGTRLLVL.

The V call is TRBV6-2 or TRBV6-3, the J call TRBJ2-3; D is perhaps TRBD2 (6 bases). The CDR3 has 14 residues. Trimming removed 7 bases at V and 0 bases at J, with 11 bases between. CDR1 and CDR2 (germline): MNHEY, SVGEGT. This chain's CDR3 is CASTKAGSTDTQYF. The CDR3 bases are TGTGCCAGCACCAAAGCGGGTAGCACAGATACGCAGTATTTT.

In its sample, this clonotype was seen many times. V and J are TRBV10-3 and TRBJ2-3, with 8 nucleotides matching TRBD2. J gave up 1 base and V 4 bases, and 7 bases lay outside the gene matches. CDR1 ENHRY and CDR2 SYGVKD come from the germline V gene. The CDR3 covers 16 residues. CDR3 DNA sequence: TGTGCCATCAGTGGGGAGCGGGAGTCAGGCACAGATACGCAGTATTTT. Amino acids: CAISGERESGTDTQYF.

This clonotype was detected ten times or more. The chain employs TRBV19 and TRBJ2-7; D tentatively fits TRBD1 or TRBD2 (6 bases each). Trimming shortened V by 2 bases and J by 4 bases, and 12 bases separated the two germline ends. The germline V gene has CDR1 LNHDA and CDR2 SQIVND (reference sequence). The CDR3 consists of 14 residues. CDR3 sequence (DNA): TGTGCCAGTAGTATACAAGGGGGAGGATACGAGCAGTACTTC. Protein product: CASSIQGGGYEQYF.

This clonotype has just a few counts. The chain has TRBV29-1 and TRBJ2-7; perhaps TRBD1 as D (6 bases). V was pared by 4 bases and J by 3 bases, with 10 bases between. The CDR3 has 12 residues. The germline gives CDR1 SQVTM, CDR2 ANQGSEA. For the CDR3, the DNA is TGCAGCGTTGGGCAGGGGCTCTACGAGCAGTACTTC. Its protein is CSVGQGLYEQYF.

This clonotype has a count of ten or more. The V call is TRBV11-3, the J call TRBJ1-2, with D possibly being TRBD1 (5 bases). The CDR3 loop spans 13 amino acids. Trimming cost V 5 bases and J 2 bases, with 9 bases left between them. The germline V gene has CDR1 SGHNT and CDR2 YENEEA. The CDR3 DNA follows: TGTGCCAGCAGCCAGCGGGGGAACTATGGCTACACCTTC. It yields the protein CASSQRGNYGYTF.

This clonotype was seen at least ten times. The chain links TRBV6-5 to TRBJ1-6; possibly TRBD1 for D (6 bases). V was trimmed by 2 bases and J by 8 bases, leaving 13 bases between them. This CDR3 region has 15 residues. Germline CDR1 and CDR2: MNHEY and SVGAGI. CDR3 amino acids: CASSYRGQPYSPLHF. In nucleotides, the CDR3 is TGTGCCAGCAGTTACCGAGGACAGCCCTATTCACCCCTCCACTTT.

This clonotype was counted at least ten times. The V call is TRBV2, the J call TRBJ2-1; perhaps TRBD2 as D (6 bases). V was pared by 6 bases and J by 0 bases, with 12 bases between. The CDR3 spans 15 residues. The germline CDR1 and CDR2 sequences are SNHLY and FYNNEI. The CDR3 sequence is CASSTLAFSYNEQFF. CDR3 DNA: TGTGCCAGCAGCACTCTAGCGTTCTCCTACAATGAGCAGTTCTTC.

This clonotype was picked up a small number of times. This CDR3 is CASSERGEVLFF. Here the CDR3 DNA reads TGTGCCAGCAGTGAAAGGGGGGAAGTACTGTTTTTT. This rearrangement joins TRBV6-1 to TRBJ1-4; D is perhaps TRBD1 (6 bases). With 2 bases removed from V and 13 bases from J, the gap between germline ends came to 11 bases. Germline V lookup: CDR1 MNHNS, CDR2 SASEGT. This CDR3 contains 12 residues.

This clonotype was detected ten times or more. The chain employs TRBV14 and TRBJ1-2, with no clear D. V was shortened by 2 bases and J by 4 bases, with 17 bases between the two germline ends. CDR3 length: 16 amino acids. Germline V gives CDR1 SGHDN, CDR2 FVKESK. The CDR3, as DNA: TGTGCCAGCAGCCAAAAGACCGGTGGCAGGTCCTATGGCTACACCTTC. This codes for CASSQKTGGRSYGYTF.

This clonotype was found many times. The chain recombines TRBV5-1 with TRBJ1-2, with 8 bases lining up with TRBD1. Trimming at V came to 0 bases and at J to 0 bases, leaving 4 bases not matched to a gene. The CDR3 consists of 16 residues. CDR1 is SGHRS and CDR2 is YFSETQ in the germline V gene. CDR3 loop: CASSLGRGLANYGYTF. CDR3 DNA sequence: TGCGCCAGCAGCTTGGGCAGGGGGCTCGCTAACTATGGCTACACCTTC.

This clonotype has ten or more counts. The chain recombines TRBV19 with TRBJ1-4; D call uncertain. Trimming took 7 bases from V and 0 from J, leaving 6 bases between them. CDR3 size: 13 residues. The germline V gene encodes CDR1 LNHDA and CDR2 SQIVND (reference sequence). CDR3 residues: CASKKTTNEKLFF. CDR3 nucleotides: TGTGCCAGTAAAAAGACAACTAATGAAAAACTGTTTTTT.

This clonotype was found many times. The chain is built from TRBV19 and TRBJ2-2; TRBD2 might be the D (6 bases). There are 15 residues in the CDR3. Germline V gives CDR1 LNHDA, CDR2 SQIVND (reference sequence). Trimming took 3 bases from V and 5 from J, leaving 13 bases between them. The CDR3 DNA is TGTGCCAGTAGTATGGAGGGGAGGAGGACCGGGGAGCTGTTTTTT. It translates to CASSMEGRRTGELFF.

This clonotype appeared many times. The chain carries TRBV5-5 and TRBJ2-3, with TRBD2 as a possible D gene (6 bases). The CDR3 is made up of 15 amino acids. Germline V gene data show CDR1 as SGHKS and CDR2 as YYEKEE (reference sequence). V lost 0 bases to trimming and J lost 8 bases, with 16 bases between them. The CDR3 region has the DNA TGTGCCAGCAGCTTGGAACCGGGGGATGTCGGTACGCAGTATTTT. Protein sequence: CASSLEPGDVGTQYF.

This clonotype was detected once. This chain uses TRBV9 with TRBJ2-3, with 14 bases fitting TRBD2. This CDR3 region has 17 residues. Germline V gene lookup returns CDR1 SGDLS and CDR2 YYNGEE. V shed 0 bases and J 6 bases; nucleotides not matched to a gene: 6. CDR3 amino acids: CASSVEGTSGRKDTQYF. CDR3 DNA sequence: TGTGCCAGCAGCGTAGAGGGGACTAGCGGGAGAAAGGATACGCAGTATTTT.

This clonotype was picked up many times. This chain uses TRBV7-2 with TRBJ1-4, with 8 bases identical to TRBD1. Germline V gene lookup returns CDR1 SGHTA and CDR2 FQGNSA. The J segment lost 6 bases and the V segment lost 4 bases, leaving 7 bases of the junction unmatched. The CDR3 extends over 15 amino acids. As DNA, the CDR3 is TGTGCCAGCAGCTCCAGGGACAGGTCTTATGAAAAACTGTTTTTT. Translation gives CASSSRDRSYEKLFF.

This clonotype was found many times. This chain connects TRBV28 to TRBJ1-2; D remains ambiguous. The V end lost 6 bases, the J end lost 2 bases, and 7 bases lay between the germline ends. Germline assignment: CDR1 MDHEN and CDR2 SYDVKM. The length of the CDR3 is 12 residues. The CDR3 sequence: CASRAGNYGYTF. CDR3 sequence (DNA): TGTGCCAGCAGGGCGGGGAACTATGGCTACACCTTC.